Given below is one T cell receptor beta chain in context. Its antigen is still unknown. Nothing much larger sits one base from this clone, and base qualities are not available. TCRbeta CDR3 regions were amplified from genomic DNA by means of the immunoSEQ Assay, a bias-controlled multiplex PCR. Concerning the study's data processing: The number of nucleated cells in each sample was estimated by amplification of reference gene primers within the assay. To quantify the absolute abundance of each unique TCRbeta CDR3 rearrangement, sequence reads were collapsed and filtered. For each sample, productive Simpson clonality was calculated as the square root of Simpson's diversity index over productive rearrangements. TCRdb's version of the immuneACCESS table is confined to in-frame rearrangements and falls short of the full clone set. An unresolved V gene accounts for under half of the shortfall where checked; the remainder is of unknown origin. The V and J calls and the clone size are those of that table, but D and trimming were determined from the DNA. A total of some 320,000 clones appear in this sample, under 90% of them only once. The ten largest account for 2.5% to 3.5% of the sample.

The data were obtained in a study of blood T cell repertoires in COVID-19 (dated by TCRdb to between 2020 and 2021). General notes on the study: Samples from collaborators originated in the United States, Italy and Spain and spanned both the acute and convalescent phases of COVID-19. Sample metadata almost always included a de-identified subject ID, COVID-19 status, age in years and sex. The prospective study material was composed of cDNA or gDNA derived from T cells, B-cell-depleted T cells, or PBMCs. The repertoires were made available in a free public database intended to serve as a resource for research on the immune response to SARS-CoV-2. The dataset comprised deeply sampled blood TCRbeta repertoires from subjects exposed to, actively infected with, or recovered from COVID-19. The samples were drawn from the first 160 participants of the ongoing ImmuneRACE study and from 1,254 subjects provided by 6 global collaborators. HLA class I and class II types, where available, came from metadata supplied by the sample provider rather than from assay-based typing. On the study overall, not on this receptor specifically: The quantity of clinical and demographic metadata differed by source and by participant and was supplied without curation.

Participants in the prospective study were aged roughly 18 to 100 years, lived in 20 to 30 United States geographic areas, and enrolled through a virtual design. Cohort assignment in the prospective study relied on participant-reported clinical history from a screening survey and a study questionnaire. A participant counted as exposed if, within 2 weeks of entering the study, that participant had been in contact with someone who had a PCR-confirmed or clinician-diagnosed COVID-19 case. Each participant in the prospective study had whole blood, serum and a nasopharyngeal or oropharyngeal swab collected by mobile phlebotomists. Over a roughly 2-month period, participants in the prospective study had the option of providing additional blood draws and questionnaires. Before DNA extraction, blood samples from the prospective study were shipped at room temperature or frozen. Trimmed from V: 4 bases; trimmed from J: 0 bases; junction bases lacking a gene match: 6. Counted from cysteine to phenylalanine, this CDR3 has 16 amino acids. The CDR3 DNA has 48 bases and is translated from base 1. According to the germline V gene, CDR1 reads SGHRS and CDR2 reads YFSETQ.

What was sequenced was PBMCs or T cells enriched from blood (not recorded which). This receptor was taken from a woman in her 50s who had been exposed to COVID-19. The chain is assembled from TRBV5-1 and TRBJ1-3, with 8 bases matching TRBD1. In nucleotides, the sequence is TGCGCCAGCAGCCCTGGACAGGGATCCTCTGGAAACACCATATATTTT. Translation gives CASSPGQGSSGNTIYF.